The 20 T cell receptor beta chains in this list originate from one sample, sequenced in a study of breast tumors, draining lymph nodes, adjacent tissues. Axillary draining lymph nodes of breast cancer patients supplied the node samples. One entry per CDR3 protein, called by TCRdb with MiXCR from the multiplex PCR reads. The sample yields 150,000 to 250,000 distinct CDR3 sequences, roughly 31% seen once. Sequences were obtained from axillary lymph node tissue. These receptors were obtained from a female donor with breast cancer. Some clones in this sample may be carry-over from other donors' samples.

This clonotype was seen many times. V is TRBV6-4 and J is TRBJ1-5, with no clear D. Deletions cut 0 bases from V and 0 bases from J, with 12 bases between. Germline values: CDR1 MRHNA, CDR2 SNTAGT. The CDR3 covers 17 residues. The DNA for the CDR3 is TGTGCCAGCAGTGACTCGGGGTGGCAGTATAGCAATCAGCCCCAGCATTTT. It encodes CASSDSGWQYSNQPQHF.

This clonotype has only one observation. A much larger clone lies a single base off, so this may be a read error. The genes are TRBV20-1 and TRBJ2-5, with TRBD2 identical over 8 bases. This CDR3 has 16 amino acids. V shed 2 bases, J shed 5 bases, and the junction held 13 bases outside the gene matches. CDR1 DFQATT and CDR2 SNEGSKA come from the germline V gene (reference sequence). CDR3 sequence (DNA): TGCAGTGCTAGAATGGACGTCGGGGGGGGTCGGGAGACCCAGTACTTC. Encoded protein: CSARMDVGGGRETQYF.

This clonotype was observed many times. The chain couples TRBV7-3 to TRBJ1-5; D not resolved. Germline V gives CDR1 SGHTA, CDR2 FQGTGA. Trimming took off 3 bases at V and 6 bases at J, with 12 bases between the two ends. CDR3 length: 14 residues. The CDR3 protein is CASSFPSIRQPQHF. The CDR3 coding sequence is TGTGCCAGCAGCTTCCCTTCTATACGTCAGCCCCAGCATTTT.

This clonotype was seen many times. One end of the junction varies from germline; a read error may be responsible. This chain links TRBV30 with TRBJ1-3; tentative D call: TRBD1 (5 bases). The CDR3 loop spans 13 amino acids. Germline assignment: CDR1 GTSNPN and CDR2 SVGIG (reference sequence). This chain's CDR3 is CAWSDLRQGPLDF. CDR3 nucleotide sequence: TGTGCCTGGAGTGACTTACGCCAGGGCCCTTTAGATTTT.

This clonotype was observed at least ten times. The chain has TRBV7-9 and TRBJ2-5; no reliable D call. Trimming removed 1 base at V and 2 bases at J, with 8 bases between. The CDR3 runs to 14 residues. From germline, CDR1 is SEHNR and CDR2 FQNEAQ (reference sequence). This chain's CDR3 is CASSLDGGQETQYF. The CDR3 coding sequence is TGTGCCAGCAGCTTAGATGGCGGACAAGAGACCCAGTACTTC.

V and J are TRBV10-1 and TRBJ1-4; 8 bases line up with TRBD1. Trimming removed 2 bases from V and 8 bases from J; junction bases left unmatched: 7. Per germline, CDR1 WNHNN and CDR2 SYGVQD (reference sequence). This CDR3 spans 15 amino acids. CDR3: CASSEAGTGMEKLFF. The CDR3 coding sequence is TGCGCCAGCAGTGAGGCCGGGACAGGAATGGAAAAACTGTTTTTT.

This clonotype was counted ten times or more. This rearrangement joins TRBV30 to TRBJ2-7; 9 nucleotides agree with TRBD1. The V gene end was trimmed by 0 bases and the J gene end by 3 bases; junction bases not matched to a gene: 9. Germline V gene sequence: CDR1 GTSNPN, CDR2 SVGIG (reference sequence). This CDR3 has 16 residues. The CDR3: CAWSVNPPGQGYEQYF. The CDR3 DNA follows: TGTGCCTGGAGTGTAAACCCCCCGGGACAGGGCTACGAGCAGTACTTC. The whole variable domain, remainder taken from reference TRBV30 and TRBJ2-7, is SQTIHQWPATLVQPVGSPLSLECTVEGTSNPNLYWYRQAAGRGLQLLFYSVGIGQISSEVPQNLSASRPQDRQFILSSKKLLLSDSGFYLCAWSVNPPGQGYEQYFGPGTRLTVT.

This clonotype was counted many times. V is TRBV20-1 and J is TRBJ2-3; 7 bases map to TRBD2. Germline trimming cut 7 bases from V and 0 bases from J; bases unmatched to any gene: 4. Germline V gives CDR1 DFQATT, CDR2 SNEGSKA (reference sequence). The CDR3 runs 13 residues. Here the CDR3 DNA reads TGCAGTGTCGGACTAGTGAGCACAGATACGCAGTATTTT. It codes for CSVGLVSTDTQYF.

The chain recombines TRBV2 with TRBJ2-5; TRBD1 or TRBD2 may be the D gene (6 bases each). Deletions cut 7 bases from V and 9 bases from J, with 18 bases between. Germline-derived CDR1 and CDR2 are SNHLY and FYNNEI. This CDR3 has 13 residues. CDR3 coding DNA: TGTGCCAGCACCCCACAGGGTTCGGGGGCCCAGTACTTC. Translating it yields CASTPQGSGAQYF.

This clonotype was found many times. The chain has TRBV19 and TRBJ1-5, with 9 bases fitting TRBD1. Trimming took 6 bases from V and 11 from J; bases not matched to a gene: 8. The CDR3 has 13 amino acids. Germline-derived CDR1 and CDR2 are LNHDA and SQIVND (reference sequence). This chain's CDR3 is CASSPPGQGAQHF. CDR3 DNA: TGTGCCAGTAGCCCACCGGGACAGGGAGCCCAGCATTTT.

This clonotype was observed many times. This chain uses TRBV5-5 with TRBJ1-6; D not certain. Germline V lookup: CDR1 SGHKS, CDR2 YYEKEE (reference sequence). The CDR3 sequence is 16 residues long. V was trimmed by 6 bases and J by 1 base, leaving 14 bases between them. CDR3 sequence: CASTPSRESYNSPLHF. The CDR3 coding sequence is TGTGCCAGCACCCCCAGTAGAGAGTCCTATAATTCACCCCTCCACTTT.

This clonotype was counted a few times. With a much larger clone just one base away, this may be a read error. This chain links TRBV19 with TRBJ2-3; perhaps TRBD1 as D (5 bases). V was pared by 8 bases and J by 0 bases, with 15 bases between. Per germline, CDR1 LNHDA and CDR2 SQIVND (reference sequence). The CDR3 spans 15 residues. As DNA, the CDR3 is TGTGCCAGTGGTCCCGCAGGGCCGAGCACAGATACGCAGTATTTT. It encodes CASGPAGPSTDTQYF.

This chain joins TRBV15 and TRBJ2-7, with D possibly called TRBD1 or TRBD2 (5 bases each). Trimming left V 4 bases short and J 1 base short, with 8 bases between. This CDR3 spans 13 amino acids. Germline CDR1 reads LNHNV; CDR2 reads YYDKDF (reference sequence). CDR3 nucleotides: TGTGCCACCAGCAAGTGGGGGTCCTACGAGCAGTACTTC. Protein sequence: CATSKWGSYEQYF.

This clonotype was seen many times. The gene calls are TRBV28 and TRBJ2-5; 8 nucleotides match TRBD2. Germline CDR1 and CDR2: MDHEN and SYDVKM. V dropped 3 bases and J dropped 2; count of bases not matched to a gene: 2. CDR3 length: 14 residues. The CDR3 DNA follows: TGTGCCAGCAGTTTCGGGGGGGTTCAAGAGACCCAGTACTTC. Residues: CASSFGGVQETQYF.

There are many counts of this clonotype. This chain connects TRBV20-1 to TRBJ2-2; D is possibly TRBD1 (6 bases). The germline V and J ends were trimmed by 3 bases and 1 base, with 9 bases remaining between them. The CDR3 has 14 residues. CDR1 is DFQATT, CDR2 SNEGSKA, per germline (reference sequence). The CDR3 bases are TGCAGTGCTAGGAAGACAGGGAACACCGGGGAGCTGTTTTTT. The encoded protein is CSARKTGNTGELFF.

The J gene is TRBJ2-1, the V gene TRBV20-1, with no clear D. The V end was cut by 6 bases, the J end by 6 bases, with 12 bases between. This CDR3 has 12 residues. Germline lookup yields CDR1 DFQATT and CDR2 SNEGSKA (reference sequence). In DNA form, the CDR3 reads TGCAGTGCCACCGTTTCGTTCAATGAGCAGTTCTTC. Translated, it gives CSATVSFNEQFF.

This clonotype was counted ten times or more. The J gene is TRBJ1-6, the V gene TRBV6-5, with D tentatively TRBD1 (5 bases). The germline V and J ends were trimmed by 6 bases and 6 bases, with 12 bases remaining between them. CDR3 length equals 14 residues. Germline CDR1 is MNHEY and CDR2 is SVGAGI. The CDR3 loop reads CASSRDLTNSPLHF. The DNA of the CDR3 is TGTGCCAGCAGCCGGGACCTAACTAATTCACCCCTCCACTTT.

This clonotype was found a few times. A much larger clone lies a single base off, so this may be a read error. CDR3 loop: CASSHRTVTDTQYF. The CDR3 nucleotides read TGTGCCAGCAGCCACCGGACTGTCACAGATACGCAGTATTTT. The chain combines TRBV6-5 with TRBJ2-3, with D maybe TRBD2 (5 bases). V was shortened by 6 bases and J by 2 bases, with 12 bases between the two germline ends. CDR3 size: 14 residues. Germline CDR1 MNHEY, CDR2 SVGAGI.

V and J are TRBV10-3 and TRBJ1-1; D is unclear. This CDR3 region has 13 residues. Trimming removed 3 bases from V and 1 base from J, with 6 bases in between. The germline V gene encodes CDR1 ENHRY and CDR2 SYGVKD. The CDR3 bases are TGTGCCATCAGTGATATATCGAACACTGAAGCTTTCTTT. Protein: CAISDISNTEAFF.

With regard to this clonotype: A read error may be the cause here, since a much bigger clone is one base away. The chain is built from TRBV25-1 and TRBJ1-3; D is undetermined. This CDR3 has 13 amino acids. Germline V gives CDR1 MGHDK, CDR2 SYGVNS. The CDR3 sequence: CAGSQQSGNTIYF. CDR3 DNA sequence: TGTGCCGGCAGTCAACAATCTGGAAACACCATATATTTT.